Below are 19 T cell receptor beta chains sequenced from a single sample in a study of T cells in localized non-small cell lung cancer. Libraries were prepared by immunoSEQ multiplex PCR; TCRdb keeps only in-frame clonotypes and omits some of them. The sample contains about 23,000 clones, about 80% of which appear only once. The sample here was PBMCs, taken before any cancer treatment. These receptors were taken from a man between 40 and 75 years old with stage II lung adenocarcinoma.

The CDR3 reads CASSSGLAGDAGELFF. The DNA of the CDR3 is TGCGCCAGCAGCTCGGGACTAGCGGGAGATGCCGGGGAGCTGTTTTTT. The V and J genes are TRBV5-1 and TRBJ2-2, with TRBD2 identical over 14 bases. CDR3 length: 16 residues. Germline CDR1 and CDR2: SGHRS and YFSETQ. With V trimmed by 3 bases and J by 6 bases, 4 bases remained unmatched.

The gene calls are TRBV11-2 and TRBJ1-1; a possible D gene is TRBD1 (6 bases). V gave up 6 bases and J gave up 5 bases, with 16 bases separating them. The germline V gene encodes CDR1 SGHAT and CDR2 FQNNGV. This CDR3 is 14 amino acids long. The CDR3 bases are TGTGCCAGCAGTCCAAGGGGGGGGAGAACTGAAGCTTTCTTT. This gives the protein CASSPRGGRTEAFF. The whole variable domain, remainder taken from reference TRBV11-2 and TRBJ1-1, is EAGVAQSPRYKIIEKRQSVAFWCNPISGHATLYWYQQILGQGPKLLIQFQNNGVVDDSQLPKDRFSAERLKGVDSTLKIQPAKLEDSAVYLCASSPRGGRTEAFFGQGTRLTVV.

The chain couples TRBV5-4 to TRBJ2-7, with a tentative D call TRBD1 (6 bases). The germline V gene has CDR1 SGHNT and CDR2 YYREEE (reference sequence). This CDR3 is 14 amino acids long. Trimming took off 5 bases at V and 7 bases at J, with 19 bases between the two ends. In DNA, the CDR3 is TGTGCCAGCAGGTCTGGCGGACAGTCTTTAGAGCAGTACTTC. Protein: CASRSGGQSLEQYF.

This clone was seen only once. J is TRBJ1-2 and V is TRBV20-1; unclear D gene. The CDR3 is 9 amino acids. CDR1 DFQATT and CDR2 SNEGSKA come from the germline V gene (reference sequence). This CDR3 reads CTTVYGYTF. The CDR3 DNA is TGCACCACAGTTTATGGCTACACCTTC.

This clone was counted once. V is TRBV1 and J is TRBJ2-5; whether TRBD2, the table's D call, matches the DNA was not checked. TRBV1 is an annotated pseudogene. This CDR3 comprises 16 residues. CDR3 residues: CTSSPGLAGTQETQYF. DNA for the CDR3: TGCACCAGCAGTCCCGGACTAGCGGGGACCCAAGAGACCCAGTACTTC.

The chain couples TRBV7-9 to TRBJ1-4, with D possibly matching TRBD1 (5 bases). Germline V gives CDR1 SEHNR, CDR2 FQNEAQ (reference sequence). The CDR3 sequence is 14 residues long. V was pared by 1 base and J by 3 bases, with 6 bases between. The CDR3 loop reads CASSLGDSNEKLFF. DNA for the CDR3: TGTGCCAGCAGCTTAGGGGACTCTAATGAAAAACTGTTTTTT.

This chain uses TRBV9 with TRBJ2-1; TRBD2 matches 9 bases. CDR1 and CDR2 (germline): SGDLS, YYNGEE. The trim removed 4 bases at V and 4 bases at J, leaving 6 bases unmatched. The CDR3 sequence is 15 residues long. The CDR3 is CASSQSGGPYNEQFF. The CDR3 DNA sequence: TGTGCCAGCAGCCAGAGCGGGGGGCCGTACAATGAGCAGTTCTTC.

V gene TRBV27 combines with J gene TRBJ2-5, with D hard to call. This CDR3 is 13 amino acids long. The V and J ends lost 6 bases and 4 bases respectively, with 12 bases between them. CDR1 is MNHEY, CDR2 SMNVEV, per germline (reference sequence). The DNA for the CDR3 is TGTGCCAGCAGCAAGCTTGGGCCAGAGACCCAGTACTTC. Amino acid sequence: CASSKLGPETQYF.

This sequence joins TRBV29-1 and TRBJ1-1; D is undetermined. Per germline, CDR1 SQVTM and CDR2 ANQGSEA. The CDR3 totals 13 residues. Deletions cut 6 bases from V and 4 bases from J, with 15 bases between. The CDR3 DNA sequence: TGCAGCGTCAATAAACGGGGTACCACTGAAGCTTTCTTT. It specifies CSVNKRGTTEAFF.

V and J are TRBV2 and TRBJ1-6; D not resolved. CDR3 size: 15 residues. With 6 bases removed from V and 9 bases from J, the gap between germline ends came to 18 bases. Germline V gene lookup returns CDR1 SNHLY and CDR2 FYNNEI. CDR3 coding DNA: TGTGCCAGCAGGTTAAGGACCGGAGAGACTTCACCCCTCCACTTT. Residues: CASRLRTGETSPLHF.

V and J are TRBV19 and TRBJ2-3; no definite D call. This CDR3 is 13 amino acids long. Germline V CDR1 and CDR2: LNHDA, SQIVND (reference sequence). V was trimmed by 7 bases and J by 1 base, leaving 9 bases between them. CDR3 sequence reads: CASNWRGTDTQYF. The CDR3 DNA reads as TGTGCCAGTAATTGGAGAGGCACAGATACGCAGTATTTT.

The rearrangement joins TRBV18 to TRBJ2-7; TRBD2 is a possible D gene (6 bases). Germline-derived CDR1 and CDR2 are KGHSH and LQKENI. This CDR3 is built from 14 residues. V was trimmed by 3 bases and J by 1 base, leaving 10 bases between them. The CDR3 nucleotides are TGTGCCAGCTCACCGGGACTGGCATCCTACGAGCAGTACTTC. The encoded protein is CASSPGLASYEQYF.

For this clone: One end of the junction varies from germline; a read error may be responsible. This CDR3 is also generated by other DNA sequences in the sample. V usage is TRBV5-6 and J usage is TRBJ1-5, with TRBD1 as a possible D gene (5 bases). Germline CDR1 and CDR2: SGHDT and YYEEEE. The CDR3 is 14 residues long. In DNA form, the CDR3 reads TGTGCCAGCAGCGTCGGGACGGGCAATCAACCCCAGCATTTT. Residues: CASSVGTGNQPQHF.

The V gene is TRBV5-6, the J gene TRBJ1-6, with TRBD1 matching over 7 bases. The CDR3 runs 16 residues. V shed 0 bases, J shed 6 bases, and the junction held 6 bases outside the gene matches. Looked up from germline, CDR1 is SGHDT and CDR2 is YYEEEE. This CDR3 is CASSLGSAGGNSPLHF. CDR3 sequence (DNA): TGTGCCAGCAGCTTGGGGTCGGCAGGGGGTAATTCACCCCTCCACTTT.

V usage is TRBV27 and J usage is TRBJ2-7; no reliable D call. Per the germline V gene, CDR1 is MNHEY and CDR2 is SMNVEV (reference sequence). This CDR3 has 15 amino acids. Between the trimmed V and J ends, which lost 0 bases and 3 bases, there was a span of 12 bases. The CDR3 DNA reads TGTGCCAGCAGTTTATCATACGGGCGCAACTACGAGCAGTACTTC. This codes for CASSLSYGRNYEQYF.

The chain uses TRBV19 and TRBJ1-5; 8 bases line up with TRBD1. CDR3 length: 15 amino acids. The germline V gene encodes CDR1 LNHDA and CDR2 SQIVND (reference sequence). Losses at the gene ends were 8 bases for V and 0 bases for J; bases not matched to a gene: 6. CDR3 residues: CASGGDRSSNQPQHF. CDR3 coding DNA: TGTGCCAGTGGGGGGGACAGGAGTAGCAATCAGCCCCAGCATTTT.

Only one count was recorded for this clone. The CDR3 loop is CAISGGDLKNSYEQYF. The CDR3 DNA follows: TGTGCCATCAGTGGGGGGGACCTCAAGAACTCCTACGAGCAGTACTTC. V gene TRBV10-3 combines with J gene TRBJ2-7, with D tentatively TRBD2 (6 bases). V was shortened by 4 bases and J by 0 bases, with 16 bases between the two germline ends. The V gene's germline CDR1 is ENHRY and CDR2 SYGVKD. CDR3 length: 16 residues.

The chain links TRBV11-2 to TRBJ2-1, with D unresolved. The CDR3 is made up of 15 amino acids. CDR1 SGHAT and CDR2 FQNNGV come from the germline V gene. With 0 bases removed from V and 2 bases from J, the gap between germline ends came to 8 bases. The CDR3 nucleotides read TGTGCCAGCAGCTTAGATACCCCTGCCTACAATGAGCAGTTCTTC. Residues: CASSLDTPAYNEQFF.

The chain uses TRBV29-1 and TRBJ1-1, with D hard to call. The CDR3 contains 14 residues. Germline V gives CDR1 SQVTM, CDR2 ANQGSEA. V lost 7 bases to trimming and J lost 5 bases, with 20 bases between them. CDR3 nucleotides: TGCAGCGGACAAGACCTATTGGGGAATACTGAAGCTTTCTTT. It yields the protein CSGQDLLGNTEAFF.